This T cell receptor beta chain was observed in a study of T cells in Graves' hyperthyroidism and ophthalmopathy. Amplified regions were TCR beta CDR3 sequences from RNA transcripts. The TCR CDR3 was amplified in a first-round RT-PCR using the HTBI primer set. TCRdb re-called the multiplex PCR reads with MiXCR, one entry per CDR3 protein. The repertoire includes approximately 330,000 distinct CDR3 sequences, approximately 15% of them detected once, and 34% sits in the top ten. This CDR3 comprises 15 residues. Germline trimming cut 7 bases from V and 0 bases from J; bases unmatched to any gene: 6. The germline V gene encodes CDR1 MNHEY and CDR2 SMNVEV (reference sequence).

V usage is TRBV27 and J usage is TRBJ2-4; the match to TRBD1 covers 7 bases. The sequence was obtained from a woman aged 40 to 50 with Graves' ophthalmopathy. The sequenced sample was blood. The chain's CDR3 is CASTPGGEAKNIQYF. CDR3 nucleotide sequence: TGTGCCAGCACCCCAGGGGGAGAAGCCAAAAACATTCAGTACTTC.